This T cell receptor (beta chain) was retrieved from a study of blood T cell repertoires in COVID-19. There are 17 residues in the CDR3. Germline CDR1 is SNHLY and CDR2 is FYNNEI. V was cut by 6 bases and J by 5 bases, with 25 bases left in between. The protocol was immunoSEQ multiplex PCR, while the TCRdb copy is restricted to in-frame clones and leaves out a portion. The table shows about 26,000 clones, with nearly 90% occurring only once. This TCR derives from a man in his 70s with acute or convalescent COVID-19. This chain uses TRBV2 with TRBJ1-2, with D tentatively TRBD1 (6 bases). Sequenced material: peripheral blood. The CDR3 here is CASSVSLAGALSYGYTF. The CDR3 coding sequence is TGTGCCAGCAGCGTAAGCCTCGCAGGGGCTCTGAGTTATGGCTACACCTTC.